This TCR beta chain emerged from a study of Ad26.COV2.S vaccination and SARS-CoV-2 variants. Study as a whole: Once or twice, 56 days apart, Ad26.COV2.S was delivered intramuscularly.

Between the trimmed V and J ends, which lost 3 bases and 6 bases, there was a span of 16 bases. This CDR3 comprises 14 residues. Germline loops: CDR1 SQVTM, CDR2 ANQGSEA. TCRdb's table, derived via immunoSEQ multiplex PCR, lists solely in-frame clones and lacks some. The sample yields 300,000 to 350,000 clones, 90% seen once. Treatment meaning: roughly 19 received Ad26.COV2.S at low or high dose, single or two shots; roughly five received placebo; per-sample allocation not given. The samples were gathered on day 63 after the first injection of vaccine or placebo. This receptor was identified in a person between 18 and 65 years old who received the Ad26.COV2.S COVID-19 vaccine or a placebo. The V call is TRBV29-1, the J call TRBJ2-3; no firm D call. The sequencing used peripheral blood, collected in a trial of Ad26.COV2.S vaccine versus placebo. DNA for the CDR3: TGCAGCGTTGAGCGTCGGTTATCCCGCGATACGCAGTATTTT. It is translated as CSVERRLSRDTQYF.